The rows below give T cell receptor beta chains drawn from one sample of a study of cytomegalovirus exposure and HLA in healthy donors. The assay was immunoSEQ multiplex PCR, and TCRdb's table has in-frame clones only and misses some. The sample carries under 150,000 clones, 82% recorded once. The sample consisted of PBMCs. Receptor source: a boy aged 2-9 years in good health and CMV-seronegative. The CDR3 runs from the conserved cysteine through the conserved F or W. The order of the fields is D gene, clone size, J gene, V gene, CDR3 DNA, CDR3 protein. A D gene is named only where the DNA matches it firmly. The size of a clone is reported for some rows only, either as once, few or many, or as a class for expanded clones.

D: TRBD2; size: NA; J: TRBJ2-3; V: TRBV13; DNA: TGTGCCAGCAGCCCCCGTCTAGCGGGAAGCACAGATACGCAGTATTTT; CDR3: CASSPRLAGSTDTQYF
D: TRBD1; size: NA; J: TRBJ2-2; V: TRBV10-3; DNA: TGTGCCATCAGTGGTCCGAATTCTGACAGGGGGGGCACCGGGGAGCTGTTTTTT; CDR3: CAISGPNSDRGGTGELFF
D: NA; size: NA; J: TRBJ2-7; V: TRBV6-5; DNA: TGTGCCAGCAGTTTCCTGGGGGGCTACGAGCAGTACTTC; CDR3: CASSFLGGYEQYF
D: NA; size: NA; J: TRBJ1-2; V: TRBV11-2; DNA: TGTGCCAGCAGCTGGGGGGGTGGGGGAGAGTCGAACTATGGCTACACCTTC; CDR3: CASSWGGGGESNYGYTF
D: TRBD1; size: few; J: TRBJ1-2; V: TRBV6-5; DNA: TGTGCCAGCAGTAAGGACAGGGGTGGAAACTATGGCTACACCTTC; CDR3: CASSKDRGGNYGYTF
D: TRBD1; size: NA; J: TRBJ1-2; V: TRBV5-6; DNA: TGTGCCAGCAGCCGCTGGGACAGCAACTATGGCTACACCTTC; CDR3: CASSRWDSNYGYTF
D: TRBD2; size: NA; J: TRBJ2-3; V: TRBV7-2; DNA: TGTGCCAGCAGCTTAGCGCTCCGGGGGGGCCCTGATACGCAGTATTTT; CDR3: CASSLALRGGPDTQYF
D: TRBD1; size: few; J: TRBJ2-7; V: TRBV5-6; DNA: TGTGCCAGCAGCTCCACAGACAGGGCCACCTACGAGCAGTACTTC; CDR3: CASSSTDRATYEQYF
D: NA; size: NA; J: TRBJ1-1; V: TRBV12-1; DNA: TGTGCCAGCAGCTACGGACAGGGGTGCGCTGAAGCTTTCTTT; CDR3: CASSYGQGCAEAFF
D: NA; size: NA; J: TRBJ2-4; V: TRBV18; DNA: TGTGCCAGCTCACCAGGCAGCGTAGCCAAAAACATTCAGTACTTC; CDR3: CASSPGSVAKNIQYF
D: NA; size: NA; J: TRBJ1-2; V: TRBV10-3; DNA: TGTGCCATCAGTGAGTCGACGGCAGGGGAAAACTATGGCTACACCTTC; CDR3: CAISESTAGENYGYTF
D: TRBD1; size: NA; J: TRBJ1-6; V: TRBV10-3; DNA: TGTGCCATCCAGGCAGGGGGTCGATCACCCCTCCACTTT; CDR3: CAIQAGGRSPLHF
D: NA; size: NA; J: TRBJ2-4; V: TRBV5-6; DNA: TGTGCCAGCAGCATGACGGGCAGCGGAGCCAAAAACATTCAGTACTTC; CDR3: CASSMTGSGAKNIQYF
D: NA; size: NA; J: TRBJ1-5; V: TRBV4-3; DNA: TGCGCCAGCAGCCAAGATCTCAAGGCAGGGCAGCAGCCCCAGCATTTT; CDR3: CASSQDLKAGQQPQHF
D: TRBD1; size: NA; J: TRBJ2-7; V: TRBV18; DNA: TGTGCCAGCTCACCGAAAGCCGGGACAGGGACCTACGAGCAGTACTTC; CDR3: CASSPKAGTGTYEQYF
D: TRBD1; size: few; J: TRBJ1-5; V: TRBV5-6; DNA: TGTGCCAGCAGCCTTACAGGGGAGAATCAGCCCCAGCATTTT; CDR3: CASSLTGENQPQHF
D: NA; size: NA; J: TRBJ2-1; V: TRBV4-1; DNA: TGCGCCAGCAGCTCCCCCAGGGGCGGGTCCTACAATGAGCAGTTCTTC; CDR3: CASSSPRGGSYNEQFF